A single sample gave rise to the 10 T cell receptor beta chains below, sequenced in a study of T cells in Graves' hyperthyroidism and ophthalmopathy (dated 2019 in TCRdb). The library was obtained by multiplex PCR. The data were produced on an Illumina HiSeq 2000. The TCR beta CDR3 regions were amplified from the RNA transcripts. The first round of RT-PCR for the TCR CDR3 was performed with the HTBI primer set and the Qiagen OneStep RT-PCR kit. TCRdb took the public reads, trimmed them with fastp at Q25, ran MiXCR for clone calling and kept in-frame beta chains. CDR3 protein sequences are deduplicated, and each keeps its most common genes and DNA. This sample gives about 400,000 distinct CDR3 sequences in total; more than 15% of them show up just once. The ten most abundant clones make up roughly 7.7% of the sample. Sequencing input: blood. The receptor set was obtained from a woman in her late teens or twenties with Graves' hyperthyroidism.

The chain carries TRBV18 and TRBJ1-3, with TRBD1 as a possible D gene (6 bases). Looked up from germline, CDR1 is KGHSH and CDR2 is LQKENI. This CDR3 has 16 amino acids. V lost 5 bases and J 4 bases, leaving 18 bases between the germline ends. The CDR3 region has the DNA TGTGCCAGCTCAGCGTCGCGGCAGGGGTCAGGAAACACCATATATTTT. This translates into CASSASRQGSGNTIYF.

A few counts support this clonotype. CDR3: CASSADAGNSPLHF. CDR3 DNA: TGTGCCAGCAGCGCGGACGCAGGAAATTCACCCCTCCACTTT. The gene calls are TRBV2 and TRBJ1-6; D remains ambiguous. Germline V lookup: CDR1 SNHLY, CDR2 FYNNEI. V was shortened by 6 bases and J by 7 bases, with 13 bases between the two germline ends. This CDR3 spans 14 amino acids.

In its sample, this clonotype was seen many times. The chain links TRBV5-1 to TRBJ2-2, with D tentatively TRBD2 (5 bases). The CDR3 contains 14 residues. The V and J ends lost 7 bases and 3 bases respectively, with 13 bases between them. CDR1 is SGHRS, CDR2 YFSETQ, per germline. CDR3 amino acids: CASRGSWDTGELFF. Here the CDR3 DNA reads TGCGCCAGCCGCGGGTCTTGGGACACCGGGGAGCTGTTTTTT. Filled out from reference TRBV5-1 and TRBJ2-2, the complete variable domain reads KAGVTQTPRYLIKTRGQQVTLSCSPISGHRSVSWYQQTPGQGLQFLFEYFSETQRNKGNFPGRFSGRQFSNSRSEMNVSTLELGDSALYLCASRGSWDTGELFFGEGSRLTVL.

This clonotype was seen repeatedly, ten times or more. The V gene is TRBV7-9, the J gene TRBJ1-4; D is undetermined. The CDR3 is 13 amino acids. Trimming left V 5 bases short and J 6 bases short, with 10 bases between. Germline CDR1 SEHNR, CDR2 FQNEAQ (reference sequence). The CDR3 here is CASSRVEDEKLFF. For the CDR3, the DNA is TGTGCCAGCAGCCGGGTAGAGGATGAAAAACTGTTTTTT.

This clonotype was counted many times. The chain combines TRBV6-2 or TRBV6-3 with TRBJ1-4; 8 nucleotides agree with TRBD1. Germline V CDR1 and CDR2: MNHEY, SVGEGT. The length of the CDR3 is 18 residues. The ends lost 6 bases at V and 4 bases at J; junction bases unmatched: 16. Written as DNA, the CDR3 is TGTGCCAGCAGCCCCCAGGGGGCCTCCTCAGCGCTTAATGAAAAACTGTTTTTT. Translated: CASSPQGASSALNEKLFF.

This clonotype was recorded many times. The V gene is TRBV2, the J gene TRBJ1-5; D perhaps matches TRBD1 (5 bases). Germline V CDR1 and CDR2: SNHLY, FYNNEI. V was cut by 8 bases and J by 4 bases, with 15 bases left in between. The CDR3 extends over 14 amino acids. The CDR3 bases are TGTGCCAGCCAAGGTAGGGGTATAAATCAGCCCCAGCATTTT. Protein product: CASQGRGINQPQHF.

There are many counts of this clonotype. The chain employs TRBV6-1 and TRBJ2-5; D may correspond to TRBD1 or TRBD2 (6 bases each). The CDR3 totals 17 residues. The V gene lost 1 base and the J gene lost 5 bases, with 20 bases spanning the gap. Germline CDR1 reads MNHNS; CDR2 reads SASEGT. The CDR3 loop reads CASSEGGGLPGVETQYF. As DNA, the CDR3 is TGTGCCAGCAGTGAAGGAGGGGGACTCCCGGGGGTTGAGACCCAGTACTTC.

This clonotype was counted ten times or more. J is TRBJ2-1 and V is TRBV7-9; the D is unclear. Germline CDR1 and CDR2: SEHNR and FQNEAQ (reference sequence). The CDR3 length is 13 residues. Trimming shortened V by 5 bases and J by 5 bases, and 10 bases separated the two germline ends. CDR3 nucleotides: TGTGCCAGCAGCGCAAGACCCCACAATGAGCAGTTCTTC. Protein product: CASSARPHNEQFF. Full variable domain (rest looked up from reference TRBV7-9 and TRBJ2-1): DTGVSQNPRHKITKRGQNVTFRCDPISEHNRLYWYRQTLGQGPEFLTYFQNEAQLEKSRLLSDRFSAERPKGSFSTLEIQRTEQGDSAMYLCASSARPHNEQFFGPGTRLTVL.

CDR3 in amino acids: CASKSGVSSYNEQFF. The CDR3 nucleotides are TGTGCCAGCAAGTCGGGGGTTAGCTCCTACAATGAGCAGTTCTTC. V and J are TRBV7-2 and TRBJ2-1, with TRBD2 as a possible D gene (6 bases). The germline gives CDR1 SGHTA, CDR2 FQGNSA. Trimming removed 7 bases at V and 0 bases at J, with 13 bases between. The CDR3 runs 15 residues.

The chain carries TRBV9 and TRBJ2-3, with D hard to call. The germline V and J ends were trimmed by 3 bases and 0 bases, with 11 bases remaining between them. Germline V CDR1 and CDR2: SGDLS, YYNGEE. The CDR3 is made up of 15 amino acids. The CDR3 nucleotides are TGTGCCAGCAGCGGGGTCGGAGATAGCACAGATACGCAGTATTTT. Its translation is CASSGVGDSTDTQYF.